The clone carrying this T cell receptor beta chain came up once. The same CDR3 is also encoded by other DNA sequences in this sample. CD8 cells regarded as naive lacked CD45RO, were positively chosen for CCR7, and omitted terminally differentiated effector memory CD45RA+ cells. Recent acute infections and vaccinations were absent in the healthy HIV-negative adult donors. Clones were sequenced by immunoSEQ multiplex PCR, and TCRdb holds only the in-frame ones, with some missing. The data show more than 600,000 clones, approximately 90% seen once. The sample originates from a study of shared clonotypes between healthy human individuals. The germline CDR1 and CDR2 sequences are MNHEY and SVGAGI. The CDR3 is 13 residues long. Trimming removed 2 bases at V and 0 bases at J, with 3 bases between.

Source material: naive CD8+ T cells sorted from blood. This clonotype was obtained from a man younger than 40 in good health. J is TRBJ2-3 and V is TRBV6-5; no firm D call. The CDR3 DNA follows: TGTGCCAGCAGTTACAGAAGCACAGATACGCAGTATTTT. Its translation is CASSYRSTDTQYF.